Listed below are T cell receptor beta chains from one sample, sequenced in a study of blood T cell repertoires in COVID-19. Produced via immunoSEQ multiplex PCR; TCRdb's table is partial and in-frame only. This table has almost 200,000 clones, about 86% appearing once. Sequences were obtained from peripheral blood. These receptors came from a woman in her seventies with acute or convalescent COVID-19. Both conserved end residues are part of each CDR3. A D gene is named only where the DNA matches it firmly. A clone size is listed for some rows: how often the clone was seen (once, few, many), or a class if it is expanded.

j_call v_call d_call clone_size cdr3_nt cdr3_aa
TRBJ1-4 TRBV5-1 TRBD1 NA TGCGCCAGCAGCTTAGGACCAGGGGGCACTAATGAAAAACTGTTTTTT CASSLGPGGTNEKLFF
TRBJ1-2 TRBV10-3 TRBD1 once TGTGCCATCAGGGGACAGGGGTTTGGCTACACCTTC CAIRGQGFGYTF
TRBJ1-3 TRBV2 NA NA TGTGCCAGCCGAGAGGCAAACTCTGGAAACACCATATATTTT CASREANSGNTIYF
TRBJ2-1 TRBV7-3 TRBD2 once TGTGCCAGCAGCTTAAGGGGGGGACGACGCCTCAATGAGCAGTTCTTC CASSLRGGRRLNEQFF
TRBJ1-1 TRBV11-2 NA NA TGTGCCAGCAGCTTACTGGGGGGTGCCACTGAAGCTTTCTTT CASSLLGGATEAFF
TRBJ1-1 TRBV18 TRBD1 NA TGTGCCAGCTCAGCATTCGACGACAGGGCCACTGAAGCTTTCTTT CASSAFDDRATEAFF
TRBJ1-4 TRBV1 NA NA TGCACCAGCAGGATAGCGGTGACAGAGACTAATGAAAAACTGTTTTTT CTSRIAVTETNEKLFF
TRBJ1-1 TRBV12-3/TRBV12-4 NA NA TGTGCCAGCAGTTTAGTCAGGGCCGAAGCTTTCTTT CASSLVRAEAFF
TRBJ1-5 TRBV19 NA NA TGTGCCAGTAGCACCCAGGGCGATCAGCCCCAGCATTTT CASSTQGDQPQHF
TRBJ1-5 TRBV2 NA NA TGTGCCAGCAGTGAACAGGGAAATCAGCCCCAGCATTTT CASSEQGNQPQHF
TRBJ2-7 TRBV27 TRBD2 NA TGTGCCAGCAGTTTATGGGGCGGGAGTAAAAACGAGCAGTACTTC CASSLWGGSKNEQYF
TRBJ1-2 TRBV6-1 NA NA TGTGCCAGCAGTGAAACAGGCCGATACTATGGCTACACCTTC CASSETGRYYGYTF
TRBJ2-6 TRBV11-2 NA NA TGTGCCAGCAGCCCCTGGGGACGTACAGGGACCGGGGCCAACGTCCTGACTTTC CASSPWGRTGTGANVLTF
TRBJ1-4 TRBV6-1 NA NA TGTGCCAGCAGTGAAGTCCGGGGTTGGGAAAAACTGTTTTTT CASSEVRGWEKLFF
TRBJ2-1 TRBV7-2 NA NA TGTGCCAGCAGCTCACACGGACAACAGGGAATTGAGCAGTTCTTC CASSSHGQQGIEQFF
TRBJ2-1 TRBV7-7 TRBD1 NA TGTGCTAGCAGCCCTAATCCAGGGGGTAAAGACAATGAGCAGTTCTTC CASSPNPGGKDNEQFF
TRBJ2-7 TRBV6-2/TRBV6-3 NA once TGTGCCAGCAGTCTCGCCGGGTCTAGCGTCGAGCAGTACTTC CASSLAGSSVEQYF
TRBJ2-5 TRBV2 NA NA TGTGCCAGCGGGACTCTGGCCGCTTCCCAGTACTTC CASGTLAASQYF
TRBJ2-1 TRBV6-2/TRBV6-3 NA once TGTGCCAGCAGTTACTCGACCTCCGACAGGTCCTACAATGAGCAGTTCTTC CASSYSTSDRSYNEQFF
TRBJ2-7 TRBV2 TRBD1 NA TGTGCCAGCAGTGGAGGGACAGGGAATTACGAGCAGTACTTC CASSGGTGNYEQYF
TRBJ1-1 TRBV2 NA NA TGTGCCAGCAGGGTCCCAGGGAACACTGAAGCTTTCTTT CASRVPGNTEAFF
TRBJ2-7 TRBV5-1 TRBD1 NA TGCGCCAGCAGCCTCTCCGGGACAGGGAGATACTACGAGCAGTACTTC CASSLSGTGRYYEQYF
TRBJ1-2 TRBV3-1/TRBV3-2 TRBD1 NA TGTGCCAGCAGCCAAGAATCGGACAGGGCCGTCTATGGCTACACCTTC CASSQESDRAVYGYTF
TRBJ2-2 TRBV5-1 TRBD2 NA TGCGCCAGCAGCTTCGGGACTAGCGGGAGTTCGGACACCGGGGAGCTGTTTTTT CASSFGTSGSSDTGELFF
TRBJ1-3 TRBV5-4 NA NA TGTGCCAGCAGCGACCACAGGGGAAACACCATATATTTT CASSDHRGNTIYF
TRBJ2-7 TRBV9 TRBD2 NA TGTGCCAGCAGCGTAGAAATACGGGGGGACCTCCACGAGCAGTACTTC CASSVEIRGDLHEQYF
TRBJ1-2 TRBV27 NA NA TGTGCCGCCTCAGGGTCCCCTAACTATGGCTACACCTTC CAASGSPNYGYTF
TRBJ1-2 TRBV24-1 TRBD1 once TGTGCCACCAGTGAGACAGGGGGCTATGGCTACACCTTC CATSETGGYGYTF
TRBJ2-7 TRBV9 TRBD2 NA TGTGCCAGCAGCGTCGGACTAGCGGGTTCGGGTGAGCAGTACTTC CASSVGLAGSGEQYF
TRBJ1-5 TRBV19 NA NA TGTGCCAGTAGTATAGAGAGGGGGAATCAGCCCCAGCATTTT CASSIERGNQPQHF
TRBJ1-2 TRBV7-2 NA NA TGTGCCAGCAGTCTACAGGGCAACTATGGCTACACCTTC CASSLQGNYGYTF
TRBJ2-7 TRBV7-6 NA NA TGTGCCAGCAGCTTAGGGAGGGGAGGATACGAGCAGTACTTC CASSLGRGGYEQYF
TRBJ2-7 TRBV5-1 TRBD1 NA TGCGCCAGCAGCTTAAGTGTAGGGGGACAGGGGATCGAGCAGTACTTC CASSLSVGGQGIEQYF
TRBJ2-7 TRBV3-1/TRBV3-2 NA NA TGTGCCAGCAGCCCTCTCGGGTCACACATTTACGAGCAGTACTTC CASSPLGSHIYEQYF
TRBJ1-1 TRBV9 NA NA TGTGCCAGCAGAACTGAGGGGGTTACTGAAGCTTTCTTT CASRTEGVTEAFF
TRBJ2-5 TRBV7-8 NA once TGTGCCAGCAGCTTACTAGGCTGGGAGACCCAGTACTTC CASSLLGWETQYF
TRBJ1-4 TRBV7-9 TRBD1 NA TGTGCCAGCAGCTCGACAGGGGGTAATGAAAAACTGTTTTTT CASSSTGGNEKLFF
TRBJ2-1 TRBV18 TRBD2 NA TGTGCCAGCTCACCAAGGTTTCTGCGGGAGGGCCTCGGCTTGTTCTTC CASSPRFLREGLGLFF
TRBJ2-2 TRBV29-1 TRBD1 NA TGCAGCGGTGGGACAGGGAACACCGGGGAGCTGTTTTTT CSGGTGNTGELFF
TRBJ2-1 TRBV4-1 TRBD2 NA TGCGCCAGCAGCCAAGAGCGGGGGGGCTACAATGAGCAGTTCTTC CASSQERGGYNEQFF
TRBJ2-2 TRBV24-1 TRBD1 NA TGTGCCACCAGTGATTACAGGGGGAACACCGGGGAGCTGTTTTTT CATSDYRGNTGELFF
TRBJ1-2 TRBV6-5 NA NA TGTGCCAGCAGGGCCTCAGGACTCTATGGCTACACCTTC CASRASGLYGYTF
TRBJ2-2 TRBV2 TRBD1 NA TGTGCCAGCACCCGGACAGGGTCAGACACCGGGGAGCTGTTTTTT CASTRTGSDTGELFF
TRBJ1-5 TRBV7-9 TRBD1 NA TGTGCCAGCAGCCCCACAGGGGGCGGCGGGGATCAGCCCCAGCATTTT CASSPTGGGGDQPQHF
TRBJ1-4 TRBV11-3 NA NA TGTGCCAGCAGCTTCGGGGTAGATCGGGAAAAACTGTTTTTT CASSFGVDREKLFF
TRBJ2-3 TRBV10-3 TRBD1 NA TGTGCCATCAGTCAGACAGGGAACACAGATACGCAGTATTTT CAISQTGNTDTQYF
TRBJ2-1 TRBV5-1 NA NA TGCGCCAGCAGCTTGGACAGGTACAATGAGCAGTTCTTC CASSLDRYNEQFF
TRBJ2-1 TRBV19 TRBD2 NA TGTGCCACCCGGACTAGATCCCTCGTCGATGAGCAGTTCTTC CATRTRSLVDEQFF
TRBJ1-1 TRBV10-3 TRBD1 NA TGTGCCATCAGTCGGGACAGCGGGCAAGCTTTCTTT CAISRDSGQAFF
TRBJ2-7 TRBV27 TRBD1 NA TGTGCCAGCAGTAGGGGGCTTGAGCAGTACTTC CASSRGLEQYF
TRBJ1-2 TRBV12-5 TRBD1 NA TGTGCTAGTGGCTCCGGGACAGGGGAGGGTGGCTACACCTTC CASGSGTGEGGYTF
TRBJ2-7 TRBV7-5 NA NA TGTGTCAGAAGCTTAGCAGCTTCGACAGGGAACACCTACGAGCAGTACTTC CVRSLAASTGNTYEQYF
TRBJ2-7 TRBV5-6 TRBD2 NA TGTGCCAGCAGCTTGGTTGGGACTAGTGAAAGCTACGAGCAGTACTTC CASSLVGTSESYEQYF
TRBJ1-2 TRBV19 TRBD1 NA TGTGCCAGTAGTCCGTGGACAGGGCGAACTAACTATGGCTACACCTTC CASSPWTGRTNYGYTF
TRBJ2-1 TRBV5-1 TRBD2 NA TGCGCCAGCAGCTCCCCGGGACTAGCGGCCTACAATGAGCAGTTCTTC CASSSPGLAAYNEQFF
TRBJ1-1 TRBV7-2 NA NA TGTGCCAGCAGCCCCCCCGGGGCCCTCAGGGGAGCTTTCTTT CASSPPGALRGAFF
TRBJ2-1 TRBV18 TRBD2 NA TGTGCCAGCTCCCAATCTAGCGGGAGGTTTTCCAATGAGCAGTTCTTC CASSQSSGRFSNEQFF
TRBJ1-1 TRBV29-1 NA few TGCAGCGGACAGGTCCTAAGGAACACTGAAGCTTTCTTT CSGQVLRNTEAFF
TRBJ2-3 TRBV6-6 NA NA TGTGCCAGCATGAGGCAAGATACGCAGTATTTT CASMRQDTQYF
TRBJ1-1 TRBV27 TRBD1 NA TGTGCCAGCAGGGGTACAGGGGGGAGGACTGAAGCTTTCTTT CASRGTGGRTEAFF